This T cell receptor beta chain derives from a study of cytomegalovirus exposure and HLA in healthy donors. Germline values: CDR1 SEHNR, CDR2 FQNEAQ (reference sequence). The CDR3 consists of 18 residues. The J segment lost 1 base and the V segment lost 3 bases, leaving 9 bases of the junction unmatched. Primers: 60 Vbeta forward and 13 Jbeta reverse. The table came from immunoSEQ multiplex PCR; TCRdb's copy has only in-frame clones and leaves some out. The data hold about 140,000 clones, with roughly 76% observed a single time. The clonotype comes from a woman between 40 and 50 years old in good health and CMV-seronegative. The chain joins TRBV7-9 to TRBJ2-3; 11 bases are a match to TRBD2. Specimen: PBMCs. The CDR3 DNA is TGTGCCAGCAGCTTTCCTAGCGGGGGGCGCTCTGGCACAGATACGCAGTATTTT. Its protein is CASSFPSGGRSGTDTQYF.